The 27 T cell receptor beta chains below all came from one sample that was sequenced in a study of CD8+CD57+ T cells in acquired aplastic anemia. The TCR beta profiling, which covered VDJ combination and CDR3 sequence, was carried out using genomic DNA as the template. From the reads, TCRdb called clonotypes with MiXCR, one entry per CDR3 protein. In the table there are some 150,000 distinct CDR3 sequences, about 40% of which are singletons. The sequenced material came from sorted CD4+, CD8+, or CD8+CD57+ T cells (not recorded which) from PBMCs. Receptors were obtained from a human donor in good health, serving as a control.

Only one count was recorded for this clonotype. V gene TRBV6-1 combines with J gene TRBJ2-7; a possible D gene is TRBD1 (6 bases). This CDR3 spans 12 amino acids. The germline V and J ends were trimmed by 10 bases and 2 bases, with 12 bases remaining between them. Germline V lookup: CDR1 MNHNS, CDR2 SASEGT. CDR3 protein: CATRDIAYEQYF. Written as DNA, the CDR3 is TGTGCCACCCGGGACATCGCCTACGAGCAGTACTTC.

This clonotype was detected many times. This rearrangement joins TRBV6-5 to TRBJ1-1, with 8 bases aligning to TRBD1. The CDR3 is 15 residues long. CDR1 and CDR2 from the germline V gene are MNHEY and SVGAGI. Losses at the gene ends were 6 bases for V and 0 bases for J; bases not matched to a gene: 6. Written as DNA, the CDR3 is TGTGCCAGCAGATCGACAGGGGCTATGAACACTGAAGCTTTCTTT. Translated, it gives CASRSTGAMNTEAFF.

The rearrangement uses TRBV6-5 and TRBJ2-7, with TRBD1 identical over 7 bases. The CDR3 has 13 residues. CDR1 is MNHEY, CDR2 SVGAGI, per germline. V dropped 4 bases and J dropped 4; count of bases not matched to a gene: 4. The CDR3 DNA is TGTGCCAGCAGTTGGGCAGGGGGATACGAGCAGTACTTC. It is translated as CASSWAGGYEQYF.

In its sample, this clonotype was seen many times. V gene TRBV10-2 combines with J gene TRBJ1-4; D is possibly TRBD1 (5 bases). Trimming stripped 0 bases from V and 7 bases from J, with 12 bases between. The CDR3 has 15 amino acids. The germline gives CDR1 WSHSY, CDR2 SAAADI. The CDR3 DNA sequence: TGCGCCAGCAGTGAGTCCCGGGGGGTCAGTGAAAAACTGTTTTTT. Translated: CASSESRGVSEKLFF.

This clonotype was detected many times. J is TRBJ1-1 and V is TRBV9; TRBD1 agrees at 7 bases. The CDR3 runs 13 residues. Trimming took 3 bases from V and 9 from J; bases not matched to a gene: 8. Germline V gene lookup returns CDR1 SGDLS and CDR2 YYNGEE. The CDR3 sequence: CASSDGTAKKAFF. The CDR3 DNA follows: TGTGCCAGCAGCGATGGGACAGCGAAAAAAGCTTTCTTT. Filled out from reference TRBV9 and TRBJ1-1, the complete variable domain reads DSGVTQTPKHLITATGQRVTLRCSPRSGDLSVYWYQQSLDQGLQFLIQYYNGEERAKGNILERFSAQQFPDLHSELNLSSLELGDSALYFCASSDGTAKKAFFGQGTRLTVV.

The CDR3 DNA is TGTGCCAGCTCACCCTATACAGGAGTGAGCACTGAAGCTTTCTTT. The encoded protein is CASSPYTGVSTEAFF. The chain carries TRBV18 and TRBJ1-1, with TRBD1 as a possible D gene (5 bases). Deletions cut 3 bases from V and 4 bases from J, with 15 bases between. Germline lookup yields CDR1 KGHSH and CDR2 LQKENI. The CDR3 totals 15 residues.

The genes are TRBV29-1 and TRBJ2-5, with D perhaps TRBD1 (6 bases). CDR1 is SQVTM, CDR2 ANQGSEA, per germline. This CDR3 spans 12 amino acids. Trimming took 3 bases from V and 8 from J, leaving 13 bases between them. CDR3 sequence: CSVEGAADTQYF. Here the CDR3 DNA reads TGCAGCGTTGAGGGGGCGGCTGACACCCAGTACTTC.

This clonotype appeared once. The chain joins TRBV2 to TRBJ2-7; TRBD1 is a possible D gene (6 bases). The CDR3 is 15 amino acids. Germline CDR1 is SNHLY and CDR2 is FYNNEI. Trimming cost V 0 bases and J 0 bases, with 9 bases left between them. CDR3 sequence reads: CASSEAVRGSYEQYF. CDR3 DNA sequence: TGTGCCAGCAGTGAAGCGGTCAGGGGCTCCTACGAGCAGTACTTC.

The chain combines TRBV10-2 with TRBJ1-2; no reliable D call. This CDR3 has 16 residues. The germline CDR1 and CDR2 sequences are WSHSY and SAAADI. V was cut by 0 bases and J by 4 bases, with 15 bases left in between. CDR3 DNA: TGCGCCAGCAGTGAGTCGGACGGACCAACTTCCTATGGCTACACCTTC. Translated: CASSESDGPTSYGYTF.

The chain employs TRBV29-1 and TRBJ1-6; TRBD1 aligns across 8 bases. The CDR3 is 14 amino acids. Germline values: CDR1 SQVTM, CDR2 ANQGSEA. J gave up 8 bases and V 3 bases, and 6 bases lay outside the gene matches. Here the CDR3 DNA reads TGCAGCGTTGACCCGGGACAGGCTTATTCACCCCTCCACTTT. This gives the protein CSVDPGQAYSPLHF.

CDR3: CASSRGQGGQETQYF. CDR3 bases: TGTGCCAGCTCACGGGGCCAGGGGGGACAAGAGACCCAGTACTTC. The V gene is TRBV18, the J gene TRBJ2-5; perhaps TRBD1 as D (7 bases). Germline CDR1 KGHSH, CDR2 LQKENI. This CDR3 has 15 amino acids. V lost 4 bases, J lost 2 bases, and 14 bases lay in between.

This clonotype occurred many times. V and J are TRBV24-1 and TRBJ1-5, with D unresolved. The CDR3 spans 13 residues. V gave up 7 bases and J gave up 3 bases, with 9 bases separating them. Germline CDR1 and CDR2: KGHDR and SFDVKD. The chain's CDR3 is CATRAGDNQPQHF. The CDR3 nucleotides read TGTGCCACCAGAGCAGGTGACAATCAGCCCCAGCATTTT.

There are many counts of this clonotype. This rearrangement joins TRBV28 to TRBJ1-1; D ambiguous. The CDR3 runs to 16 residues. With 5 bases removed from V and 3 bases from J, the gap between germline ends came to 19 bases. The V gene's germline CDR1 is MDHEN and CDR2 SYDVKM. The CDR3 loop is CASSTSGGEVDTEAFF. Written as DNA, the CDR3 is TGTGCCAGCAGTACCTCAGGCGGCGAAGTAGACACTGAAGCTTTCTTT.

This clonotype was found many times. This chain links TRBV5-1 with TRBJ1-2, with D possibly TRBD1 on 5 matching bases. Per germline, CDR1 SGHRS and CDR2 YFSETQ. The germline V and J ends were trimmed by 1 base and 2 bases, with 21 bases remaining between them. This CDR3 region has 18 residues. CDR3 amino acids: CASSLREAGSAKNYGYTF. CDR3 DNA: TGCGCCAGCAGCTTGAGAGAGGCAGGGTCTGCGAAAAACTATGGCTACACCTTC.

This clonotype was recorded at least ten times. The chain combines TRBV12-3 or TRBV12-4 with TRBJ1-2, with a possible D match to TRBD1 (5 bases). V lost 6 bases and J 4 bases, leaving 9 bases between the germline ends. The CDR3 extends over 12 amino acids. DNA of the CDR3: TGTGCCAGCAGACGGACAACCTATGGCTACACCTTC. Residues: CASRRTTYGYTF.

This clonotype was observed many times. The DNA for the CDR3 is TGTGCCAGCAGCAAGTCAGCGGGACTCTACGAGCAGTACTTC. This gives the protein CASSKSAGLYEQYF. The chain uses TRBV3-1 and TRBJ2-7, with TRBD2 matching 7 bases. CDR1 and CDR2 (germline): LGHDT, YNNKEL (reference sequence). V lost 5 bases and J lost 3; bases outside the gene matches: 7. The CDR3 totals 14 residues.

This clonotype was counted ten times or more. This chain uses TRBV28 with TRBJ1-2, with 7 bases fitting TRBD1. The germline V gene encodes CDR1 MDHEN and CDR2 SYDVKM. The trim removed 5 bases at V and 8 bases at J, leaving 5 bases unmatched. This CDR3 contains 12 residues. CDR3 residues: CASSNTGDGYTF. The CDR3 nucleotides read TGTGCCAGCAGTAACACAGGGGACGGCTACACCTTC.

This clonotype came up many times. The chain couples TRBV20-1 to TRBJ2-5; D remains ambiguous. The ends were cut back, 3 bases at V and 2 bases at J, with 10 bases in the middle. Germline-derived CDR1 and CDR2 are DFQATT and SNEGSKA (reference sequence). The CDR3 loop spans 13 amino acids. DNA for the CDR3: TGCAGTGCTAGGCTCCAACAACAAGAGACCCAGTACTTC. Translating it yields CSARLQQQETQYF.

Remarks on this clonotype: The conserved phenylalanine or tryptophan is not found at the CDR3 terminus, so this likely reflects a read error. V usage is TRBV7-2 and J usage is TRBJ2-7, with a possible D match to TRBD1 (6 bases). Per germline, CDR1 SGHTA and CDR2 FQGNSA. CDR3 length: 14 amino acids. The CDR3 protein is CASSLGGTSYKQYS. As DNA, the CDR3 is TGTGCCAGCAGCTTAGGTGGGACAAGCTACAAGCAGTACTCC.

V and J are TRBV10-3 and TRBJ2-1; 7 bases line up with TRBD1. Germline V gene lookup returns CDR1 ENHRY and CDR2 SYGVKD. The CDR3 runs 13 residues. V lost 6 bases and J lost 5; bases outside the gene matches: 4. This CDR3 is CAISGQVNNEQFF. Here the CDR3 DNA reads TGTGCCATCAGCGGACAGGTAAACAATGAGCAGTTCTTC.

At least ten counts were recorded for this clonotype. The rearrangement links TRBV7-9 to TRBJ2-1; D ambiguous. V lost 2 bases and J lost 10, with 6 bases in between. CDR3 size: 11 residues. Germline CDR1 and CDR2: SEHNR and FQNEAQ (reference sequence). The CDR3 DNA is TGTGCCAGCAGCTTATTGTTCGAGCAGTTCTTC. It encodes CASSLLFEQFF.

The CDR3 here is CSALRGGQNFYGYTF. The CDR3 DNA is TGCAGTGCCCTAAGGGGGGGACAGAACTTCTATGGCTACACCTTC. J is TRBJ1-2 and V is TRBV20-1; 7 bases are shared with TRBD1. This CDR3 has 15 residues. Germline V gene sequence: CDR1 DFQATT, CDR2 SNEGSKA (reference sequence). J lost 4 bases, V lost 6 bases, and 14 bases had no gene match.

The V gene is TRBV10-3, the J gene TRBJ2-3, with D perhaps TRBD1 (5 bases). This CDR3 comprises 14 residues. Trimming pared 5 bases from V and 2 bases from J, leaving 11 bases between. In germline, CDR1 is ENHRY, CDR2 SYGVKD. The CDR3 is CAISSDKHTDTQYF. CDR3 nucleotide sequence: TGTGCCATCAGTTCGGACAAGCACACAGATACGCAGTATTTT.

Judged by abundance, this clonotype is medium-sized (0.01 to 0.1%). The V and J genes are TRBV10-3 and TRBJ1-6; TRBD1 might be the D (6 bases). CDR3 length: 14 residues. CDR1 is ENHRY and CDR2 is SYGVKD in the germline V gene. V lost 4 bases to trimming and J lost 8 bases, with 12 bases between them. In nucleotides, the CDR3 is TGTGCCATCAGTGGGCCCAGGGGACATTCACCCCTCCACTTT. Its translation: CAISGPRGHSPLHF.

This clonotype was seen a handful of times. This rearrangement joins TRBV19 to TRBJ1-1, with D perhaps TRBD1 (6 bases). CDR3 length equals 12 residues. CDR1 and CDR2 from the germline V gene are LNHDA and SQIVND (reference sequence). V was pared by 6 bases and J by 6 bases, with 11 bases between. This chain's CDR3 is CASSTGFSEAFF. The CDR3 DNA is TGTGCCAGTAGCACAGGGTTTTCTGAAGCTTTCTTT.

This clonotype is labeled as medium-sized. The chain combines TRBV7-6 with TRBJ1-6; D gene unclear. The V and J ends lost 5 bases and 8 bases respectively, with 10 bases between them. This CDR3 is built from 13 residues. From germline, CDR1 is SGHVS and CDR2 FNYEAQ. Here the CDR3 reads CASSTRSDSPLHF. The CDR3 DNA sequence: TGTGCCAGCAGCACCCGCTCCGATTCACCCCTCCACTTT. The full variable domain, completed using reference TRBV7-6 and TRBJ1-6, is GAGVSQSPRYKVTKRGQDVALRCDPISGHVSLYWYRQALGQGPEFLTYFNYEAQQDKSGLPNDRFSAERPEGSISTLTIQRTEQRDSAMYRCASSTRSDSPLHFGNGTRLTVT.

This clonotype occurred many times. The chain carries TRBV5-4 and TRBJ1-2; D is unclear. CDR1 is SGHNT, CDR2 YYREEE, per germline (reference sequence). V gave up 0 bases and J gave up 7 bases, with 7 bases separating them. CDR3 length: 12 amino acids. CDR3 nucleotide sequence: TGTGCCAGCAGCTTGGACGGCGGTGGCTACACCTTC. It codes for CASSLDGGGYTF.